This is a list of T cell receptor beta chains from one sample in a study of blood T cell repertoires in COVID-19. The assay was immunoSEQ multiplex PCR, and TCRdb's table has in-frame clones only and misses some. In the table there are 310,000 or so clones, roughly nine tenths of which are singletons. The source material was peripheral blood. These receptors came from a woman aged 25 to 45 with COVID-19, enrolled during active disease. Both conserved end residues are part of each CDR3. A D gene is named only where the DNA matches it firmly. Part of the rows lack a size; the others show once, few, many or a class for expanded clones.

size: -
V: TRBV9
D: -
J: TRBJ2-3
DNA: TGTGCCAGCAGCGGGCCCGGGAGCCCTGGGGATACGCAGTATTTT
CDR3: CASSGPGSPGDTQYF

size: -
V: TRBV15
D: TRBD1
J: TRBJ1-1
DNA: TGTGCCACCAGCAGAGATGTCGGTTCGGGACAGGGGGTCACTGAAGCTTTCTTT
CDR3: CATSRDVGSGQGVTEAFF

size: -
V: TRBV11-2
D: TRBD2
J: TRBJ2-7
DNA: TGTGCCAGCAGCTTTACTAGCGGGAATGACTACGAGCAGTACTTC
CDR3: CASSFTSGNDYEQYF

size: -
V: TRBV6-1
D: TRBD2
J: TRBJ2-1
DNA: TGTGCCAGCAGTGAAGCGCCGCTGGTTAGCGGGAGGCCCCACAATGAGCAGTTCTTC
CDR3: CASSEAPLVSGRPHNEQFF

size: once
V: TRBV6-5
D: -
J: TRBJ2-2
DNA: TGTGCCAGCAGTAAACAGGGGAGGTTCACCGGGGAGCTGTTTTTT
CDR3: CASSKQGRFTGELFF

size: -
V: TRBV9
D: -
J: TRBJ1-2
DNA: TGTGCCAGCAGCGTAGGACAGAACTATGGCTACACCTTC
CDR3: CASSVGQNYGYTF

size: -
V: TRBV19
D: TRBD2
J: TRBJ2-7
DNA: TGTGCCAGTAGTCCGGGACTAGCGGGAGGCGAGCAGTACTTC
CDR3: CASSPGLAGGEQYF

size: once
V: TRBV2
D: TRBD1
J: TRBJ2-5
DNA: TGTGCCAGCAGTGTTAGACAGGGGGGGATAGAGACCCAGTACTTC
CDR3: CASSVRQGGIETQYF

size: -
V: TRBV11-2
D: -
J: TRBJ1-6
DNA: TGTGCCAGCAGCTTACAGGGGAGCTCCTATAATTCACCCCTCCACTTT
CDR3: CASSLQGSSYNSPLHF

size: -
V: TRBV11-2
D: -
J: TRBJ2-2
DNA: TGTGCCAGCATACTCACCAGGTCCAACACCGGGGAGCTGTTTTTT
CDR3: CASILTRSNTGELFF

size: -
V: TRBV5-4
D: TRBD1
J: TRBJ1-2
DNA: TGTGCCAGCAGCGGGGCGGACAGGGAGGAGACGCGCTATGGCTACACCTTC
CDR3: CASSGADREETRYGYTF

size: once
V: TRBV11-2
D: TRBD1
J: TRBJ1-5
DNA: TGTGCCAGCAGCTTAGTGCCCCCAGGGGGCGGCAGACCCCAGCATTTT
CDR3: CASSLVPPGGGRPQHF

size: -
V: TRBV4-1
D: TRBD2
J: TRBJ2-7
DNA: TGCGCCAGCAGCCCTTCACTAGCGGGAAACGAGCAGTACTTC
CDR3: CASSPSLAGNEQYF

size: -
V: TRBV3-1/TRBV3-2
D: -
J: TRBJ1-3
DNA: TGTGCCAGCAGCCAAGATCCGGGGACTCCGGGAAACACCATATATTTT
CDR3: CASSQDPGTPGNTIYF

size: -
V: TRBV27
D: -
J: TRBJ1-5
DNA: TGTGCCAGCAGTTTATCCGCGAATCAGCCCCAGCATTTT
CDR3: CASSLSANQPQHF

size: -
V: TRBV7-9
D: TRBD1
J: TRBJ1-2
DNA: TGTGCCAGCAGCGTTGGACAGGACCTTAACTATGGCTACACCTTC
CDR3: CASSVGQDLNYGYTF

size: -
V: TRBV10-3
D: TRBD2
J: TRBJ2-3
DNA: TGTGCCACTCGGGATACTAGCGGGAGCAAAGATACGCAGTATTTT
CDR3: CATRDTSGSKDTQYF

size: -
V: TRBV9
D: -
J: TRBJ2-7
DNA: TGTGCCAGCAGCCCCCAGGGGGCGGGAGGGCCTTATGGGGAGCAGTACTTC
CDR3: CASSPQGAGGPYGEQYF

size: -
V: TRBV12-5
D: -
J: TRBJ2-1
DNA: TGTGCTAGTGGTCCCCCCTGGGCGGGCTATTACAATGAGCAGTTCTTC
CDR3: CASGPPWAGYYNEQFF

size: -
V: TRBV19
D: TRBD1
J: TRBJ2-3
DNA: TGTGCCAGTAGTAGCCCCCCGGGACAGGGGAGTATTTGGACAGATACGCAGTATTTT
CDR3: CASSSPPGQGSIWTDTQYF

size: -
V: TRBV5-4
D: TRBD2
J: TRBJ2-1
DNA: TGTGCCAGCAGCCCCCTTAGCTCGGGAGGTGGGGATGAGCAGTTCTTC
CDR3: CASSPLSSGGGDEQFF

size: once
V: TRBV11-2
D: -
J: TRBJ1-2
DNA: TGTGCCAGCAGCTTAGATCAGGGATTCTATGGCTACACCTTC
CDR3: CASSLDQGFYGYTF

size: -
V: TRBV5-5
D: TRBD1
J: TRBJ1-2
DNA: TGTGCCAGCAGCTCCGGGACAGCAAAAAACTATGGCTACACCTTC
CDR3: CASSSGTAKNYGYTF

size: -
V: TRBV24-1
D: TRBD1
J: TRBJ1-2
DNA: TGTGCCACCAGTGACCAAAGGGGACAGGGGGTATATGGCTACACCTTC
CDR3: CATSDQRGQGVYGYTF

size: -
V: TRBV28
D: TRBD1
J: TRBJ1-4
DNA: TGTGCCAGCAGTTCCCCCAGGGGGAGCACTAATGAAAAACTGTTTTTT
CDR3: CASSSPRGSTNEKLFF

size: -
V: TRBV11-3
D: TRBD2
J: TRBJ2-4
DNA: TGTGCCAGCAGCTTAGGTCTAGCGGCGAGGAACATTCAGTACTTC
CDR3: CASSLGLAARNIQYF

size: -
V: TRBV19
D: TRBD2
J: TRBJ2-3
DNA: TGTGCCAGTAGTATAGTCCCCTATCTAGCGGGAGTCACAGATACGCAGTATTTT
CDR3: CASSIVPYLAGVTDTQYF

size: -
V: TRBV18
D: -
J: TRBJ2-1
DNA: TGTGCCAGCTCACCCCCGGGACTCCGCCACGGGGAGCAGTTCTTC
CDR3: CASSPPGLRHGEQFF

size: -
V: TRBV15
D: -
J: TRBJ1-3
DNA: TGTGCCACCGAGACATCTACCTCTGGAAACACCATATATTTT
CDR3: CATETSTSGNTIYF

size: -
V: TRBV20-1
D: -
J: TRBJ1-1
DNA: TGCAGTGCTAGACAGGACACTGAAGCTTTCTTT
CDR3: CSARQDTEAFF

size: -
V: TRBV5-1
D: TRBD1
J: TRBJ1-1
DNA: TGCGCCAGCAGCGATCAGGGGGCGCTGGGCACTGAAGCTTTCTTT
CDR3: CASSDQGALGTEAFF

size: few
V: TRBV5-1
D: TRBD2
J: TRBJ2-1
DNA: TGCGCCAGCAGCTTTCCTAGCGGGCGGAGGGACAATGAGCAGTTCTTC
CDR3: CASSFPSGRRDNEQFF

size: -
V: TRBV7-8
D: -
J: TRBJ2-5
DNA: TGTGCCAGCAGACCGTCAACGGGAGTGGAGACCCAGTACTTC
CDR3: CASRPSTGVETQYF

size: -
V: TRBV3-1/TRBV3-2
D: TRBD2
J: TRBJ2-2
DNA: TGTGCCAGCAGCCAAGAGGTTCTAGCGGGTCGCACCGGGGAGCTGTTTTTT
CDR3: CASSQEVLAGRTGELFF

size: -
V: TRBV18
D: TRBD2
J: TRBJ2-7
DNA: TGTGCCAGCTCACCGAGTCCGGTAGCGGGAGTTTACGAGCAGTACTTC
CDR3: CASSPSPVAGVYEQYF

size: -
V: TRBV11-2
D: -
J: TRBJ1-2
DNA: TGTGCCAGCAGACCACAGGGTGCTAACTATGGCTACACCTTC
CDR3: CASRPQGANYGYTF

size: -
V: TRBV7-9
D: TRBD2
J: TRBJ2-7
DNA: TGTGCCAGCAGCCCCCTAGCGGGAGAGCACTACGAGCAGTACTTC
CDR3: CASSPLAGEHYEQYF

size: -
V: TRBV19
D: TRBD1
J: TRBJ1-5
DNA: TGTGCCAGTACCGAGACAGGGGGCGTTCAGCCCCAGCATTTT
CDR3: CASTETGGVQPQHF

size: -
V: TRBV7-2
D: TRBD2
J: TRBJ2-1
DNA: TGTGCCAGCAGCTACGGGACTAGCGGGAGGTGGAATGAGCAGTTCTTC
CDR3: CASSYGTSGRWNEQFF

size: -
V: TRBV19
D: TRBD1
J: TRBJ1-1
DNA: TGTGCCATTTCACAGGGGCCGAGCACTGAAGCTTTCTTT
CDR3: CAISQGPSTEAFF

size: once
V: TRBV5-6
D: TRBD1
J: TRBJ2-7
DNA: TGTGCCAGCAGCCCACCGGGACAGGCAACCTACGAGCAGTACTTC
CDR3: CASSPPGQATYEQYF

size: -
V: TRBV19
D: -
J: TRBJ1-3
DNA: TGTGCCAGTAGCCCCGGAGCCCGCTCTGGAAACACCATATATTTT
CDR3: CASSPGARSGNTIYF

size: -
V: TRBV2
D: -
J: TRBJ1-2
DNA: TGTGCCAGCAGTGAAGAGGCAGGGTCTAACTATGGCTACACCTTC
CDR3: CASSEEAGSNYGYTF

size: -
V: TRBV19
D: TRBD1
J: TRBJ1-5
DNA: TGTGCCAGTAGTACCACAGGGGGTCAGCAGCCCCAGCATTTT
CDR3: CASSTTGGQQPQHF

size: -
V: TRBV7-9
D: TRBD1
J: TRBJ2-2
DNA: TGTGCCAGCAGCTTAGCTGGACAGGGTCGGACCGGGGAGCTGTTTTTT
CDR3: CASSLAGQGRTGELFF

size: -
V: TRBV7-9
D: TRBD1
J: TRBJ1-1
DNA: TGTGCCAGCAGACTAACAGGGGAGAACACTGAAGCTTTCTTT
CDR3: CASRLTGENTEAFF

size: -
V: TRBV5-4
D: -
J: TRBJ1-5
DNA: TGTGCCAGCAGCTTGTACGGTAACAATCAGCCCCAGCATTTT
CDR3: CASSLYGNNQPQHF

size: -
V: TRBV28
D: TRBD1
J: TRBJ2-5
DNA: TGTGCCAGCAGTTACCAGACAGGGGGAGGCCAAGAGACCCAGTACTTC
CDR3: CASSYQTGGGQETQYF